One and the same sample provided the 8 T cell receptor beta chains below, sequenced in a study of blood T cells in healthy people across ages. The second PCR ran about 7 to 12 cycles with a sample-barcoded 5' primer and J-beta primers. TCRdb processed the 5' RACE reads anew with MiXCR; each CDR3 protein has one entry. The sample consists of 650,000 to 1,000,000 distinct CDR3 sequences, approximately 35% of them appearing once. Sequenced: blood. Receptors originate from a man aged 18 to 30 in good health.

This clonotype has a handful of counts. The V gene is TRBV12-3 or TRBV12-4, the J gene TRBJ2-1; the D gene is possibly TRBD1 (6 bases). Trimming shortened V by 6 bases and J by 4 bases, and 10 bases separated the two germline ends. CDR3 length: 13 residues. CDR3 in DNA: TGTGCCAGCAGCAGGACAGTGTACAATGAGCAGTTCTTC. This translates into CASSRTVYNEQFF.

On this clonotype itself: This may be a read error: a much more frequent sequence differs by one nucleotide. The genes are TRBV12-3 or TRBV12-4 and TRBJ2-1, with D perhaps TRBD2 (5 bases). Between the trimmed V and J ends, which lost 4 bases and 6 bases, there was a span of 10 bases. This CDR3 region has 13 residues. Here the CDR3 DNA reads TGTGCCAGCAGTTATACTAGTGCCAATGAGCAGTTCTTC. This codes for CASSYTSANEQFF.

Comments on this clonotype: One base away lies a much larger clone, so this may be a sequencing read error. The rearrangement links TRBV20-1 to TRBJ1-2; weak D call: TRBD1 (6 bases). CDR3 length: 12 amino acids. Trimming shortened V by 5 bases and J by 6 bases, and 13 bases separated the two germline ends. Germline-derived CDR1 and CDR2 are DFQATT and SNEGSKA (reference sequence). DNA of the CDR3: TGCAGTGCTGGATTGGGGACAAATGGCTACACCTTC. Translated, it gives CSAGLGTNGYTF.

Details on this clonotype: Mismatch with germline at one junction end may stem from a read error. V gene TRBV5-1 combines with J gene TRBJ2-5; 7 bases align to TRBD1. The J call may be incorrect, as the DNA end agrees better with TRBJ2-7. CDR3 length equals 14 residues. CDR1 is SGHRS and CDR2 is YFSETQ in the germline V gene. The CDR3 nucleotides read TGCGCCAGCAGTTTGACAGGGTTCTCCTGCGAGCAGTACTTC. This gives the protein CASSLTGFSCEQYF.

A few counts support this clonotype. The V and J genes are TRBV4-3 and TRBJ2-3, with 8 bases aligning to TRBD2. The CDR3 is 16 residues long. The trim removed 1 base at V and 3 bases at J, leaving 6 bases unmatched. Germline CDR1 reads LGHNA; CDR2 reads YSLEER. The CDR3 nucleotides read TGCGCCAGCAGCCAAGGGTTCGGCGGGGGGACAGATACGCAGTATTTT. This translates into CASSQGFGGGTDTQYF.

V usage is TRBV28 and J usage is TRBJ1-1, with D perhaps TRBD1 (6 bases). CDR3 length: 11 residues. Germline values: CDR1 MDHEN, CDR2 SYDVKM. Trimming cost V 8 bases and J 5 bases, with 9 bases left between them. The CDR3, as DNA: TGTGCCAGCGAGGGGGGGACTGAAGCTTTCTTT. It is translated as CASEGGTEAFF.

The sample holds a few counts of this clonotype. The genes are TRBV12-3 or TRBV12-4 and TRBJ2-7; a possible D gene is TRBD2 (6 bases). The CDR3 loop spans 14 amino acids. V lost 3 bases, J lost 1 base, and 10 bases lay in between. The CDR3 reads CASSLEGWSYEQYF. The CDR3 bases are TGTGCCAGCAGTTTGGAGGGTTGGTCCTACGAGCAGTACTTC.

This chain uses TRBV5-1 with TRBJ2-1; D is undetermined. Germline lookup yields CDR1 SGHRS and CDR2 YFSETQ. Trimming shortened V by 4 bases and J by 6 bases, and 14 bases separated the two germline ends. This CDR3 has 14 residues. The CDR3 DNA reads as TGCGCCAGCAGCGTGGGCGCAGCCTCCAATGAGCAGTTCTTC. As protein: CASSVGAASNEQFF.